A single sample is the source of the 7 T cell receptor beta chains below, sequenced in a study of a mutant IDH1 vaccine in newly diagnosed glioma. Libraries were prepared by immunoSEQ multiplex PCR; TCRdb keeps only in-frame clonotypes and omits some of them. The table lists 55,000 to 70,000 clones, around 86% of them singletons, with 2.5% to 3.5% in the top ten. Indicated time point: baseline, week 1 (first vaccination visit). Treatment noted: pre-vaccination baseline after standard-of-care therapy. The sample here was PBMCs, taken from a glioma patient treated with radiotherapy, temozolomide or both. The receptors here all came from a man between 25 and 39 years old with glioma.

J is TRBJ2-1 and V is TRBV27; D not resolved. The CDR3 runs to 14 residues. Germline V gives CDR1 MNHEY, CDR2 SMNVEV (reference sequence). V lost 5 bases to trimming and J lost 8 bases, with 16 bases between them. The CDR3 region has the DNA TGTGCCAGCAGTCCCCGGCGGTCCGGTGATGAGCAGTTCTTC. Amino acids: CASSPRRSGDEQFF.

This chain joins TRBV5-8 and TRBJ1-6; D is uncertain. The CDR3 runs to 17 residues. The germline V gene has CDR1 SGHTS and CDR2 YDEGEE. V lost 1 base and J 0 bases, leaving 11 bases between the germline ends. CDR3 loop: CASSLRAVSSYNSPLHF. The CDR3 DNA reads TGTGCCAGCAGCTTGAGGGCAGTGAGCTCCTATAATTCACCCCTCCACTTT.

The rearrangement joins TRBV7-9 to TRBJ1-6; no definite D call. Between the trimmed V and J ends, which lost 0 bases and 2 bases, there was a span of 11 bases. The CDR3 has 17 residues. The germline gives CDR1 SEHNR, CDR2 FQNEAQ (reference sequence). CDR3 in amino acids: CASSLAVQLPYNSPLHF. CDR3 nucleotide sequence: TGTGCCAGCAGCTTAGCCGTACAGCTCCCCTATAATTCACCCCTCCACTTT.

The chain carries TRBV27 and TRBJ1-6; the D gene is possibly TRBD1 (5 bases). Trimming took 3 bases from V and 9 from J, leaving 18 bases between them. The CDR3 spans 16 residues. The germline CDR1 and CDR2 sequences are MNHEY and SMNVEV (reference sequence). CDR3 sequence: CASSFSAGFRGSPLHF. The DNA for the CDR3 is TGTGCCAGCAGTTTTTCTGCAGGGTTTCGCGGTTCACCCCTCCACTTT.

The chain has TRBV5-6 and TRBJ2-5; either TRBD1 or TRBD2 may fit D (5 bases each). The J call is in doubt because the DNA end fits TRBJ2-7 better. The CDR3 has 17 residues. From germline, CDR1 is SGHDT and CDR2 YYEEEE. The CDR3 region has the DNA TGTGCCAGCAGCGCCTATCTCCGGGACGTAGGACGGCCCGAGCAGTACTTC. It yields the protein CASSAYLRDVGRPEQYF.

This clone was detected only a few times. The rearrangement links TRBV25-1 to TRBJ1-1, with D tentatively TRBD1 (6 bases). Germline-derived CDR1 and CDR2 are MGHDK and SYGVNS. The CDR3 has 13 amino acids. Trimming pared 5 bases from V and 2 bases from J, leaving 9 bases between. DNA of the CDR3: TGTGCCAGCAGTCCGGGACAAAACACTGAAGCTTTCTTT. This encodes CASSPGQNTEAFF.

The chain combines TRBV7-9 with TRBJ1-2; possible D gene TRBD1, 6 bases. With 4 bases removed from V and 2 bases from J, the gap between germline ends came to 14 bases. The germline gives CDR1 SEHNR, CDR2 FQNEAQ (reference sequence). This CDR3 region has 15 residues. This CDR3 reads CASSSPGVSNYGYTF. For the CDR3, the DNA is TGTGCCAGCAGCTCCCCAGGGGTGTCAAACTATGGCTACACCTTC.